The 18 T cell receptor beta chains reported below all come from one sample, sequenced in a study of human T cells and chemical hapten exposure. In TCRdb, the RACE reads were re-called with MiXCR into one record per CDR3 protein. The top ten clones hold about 3.1% of a sample with approximately 120,000 distinct CDR3 sequences, roughly 9% of them seen once. As to time point: patch test 2, 6 weeks after DPC sensitization. Treatment of the sample: therapeutic diphenylcyclopropenone sensitization with weekly scalp DPC. The input for sequencing was whole blood, taken in connection with sensitization to the hapten diphenylcyclopropenone (DPC). These receptors all come from a woman aged 35 to 49 with alopecia areata. Some clones in this sample may be carry-over from other donors' samples.

This clonotype was seen a handful of times. V is TRBV7-9 and J is TRBJ1-2; no clear D gene. Germline V gives CDR1 SEHNR, CDR2 FQNEAQ (reference sequence). The CDR3 is 12 residues long. The germline V and J ends were trimmed by 5 bases and 4 bases, with 8 bases remaining between them. Here the CDR3 DNA reads TGTGCCAGCAGCCCCGAAAGCTATGGCTACACCTTC. Residues: CASSPESYGYTF.

The chain joins TRBV29-1 to TRBJ2-7, with TRBD1 matching over 8 bases. There are 14 residues in the CDR3. CDR1 is SQVTM and CDR2 is ANQGSEA in the germline V gene. Germline trimming cut 2 bases from V and 6 bases from J; bases unmatched to any gene: 9. The CDR3 DNA follows: TGCAGCGTTGAATCACCGGGACAGGCCTTCGAGCAGTACTTC. This sequence encodes CSVESPGQAFEQYF.

This rearrangement joins TRBV6-1 to TRBJ2-7; D remains unclear. The germline V and J ends were trimmed by 4 bases and 3 bases, with 7 bases remaining between them. Germline assignment: CDR1 MNHNS and CDR2 SASEGT. This CDR3 has 12 residues. The CDR3 loop reads CASSAYLYEQYF. The CDR3, as DNA: TGTGCCAGCAGTGCATACCTCTACGAGCAGTACTTC.

The table lists this clonotype with many counts. The chain uses TRBV5-4 and TRBJ1-1; D is unresolved. The CDR3 contains 16 residues. V gave up 0 bases and J gave up 0 bases, with 12 bases separating them. Germline assignment: CDR1 SGHNT and CDR2 YYREEE (reference sequence). In DNA form, the CDR3 reads TGTGCCAGCAGCTTGGGGTCCGGAGTCATGAACACTGAAGCTTTCTTT. It specifies CASSLGSGVMNTEAFF. The whole variable domain, filled in from reference TRBV5-4 and TRBJ1-1, reads ETGVTQSPTHLIKTRGQQVTLRCSSQSGHNTVSWYQQALGQGPQFIFQYYREEENGRGNFPPRFSGLQFPNYSSELNVNALELDDSALYLCASSLGSGVMNTEAFFGQGTRLTVV.

A word on this clonotype: This may be a read error, as it is one base from a much larger clone. The V call is TRBV4-3, the J call TRBJ2-5, with 9 bases matching TRBD2. This CDR3 is 17 amino acids long. Looked up from germline, CDR1 is LGHNA and CDR2 is YSLEER. CDR3: CVSSQGGGGAGRWTQYF. The CDR3 DNA follows: TGCGTCAGCAGCCAAGGTGGCGGGGGGGCCGGCAGGTGGACCCAGTACTTC.

This clonotype was seen at least ten times. The rearrangement joins TRBV9 to TRBJ2-3, with TRBD2 identical over 9 bases. CDR1 SGDLS and CDR2 YYNGEE come from the germline V gene. CDR3 size: 20 residues. Unmatched junction bases numbered 15, after V lost 1 base and J lost 0 bases. The CDR3, as DNA: TGTGCCAGCAGCGTATCCCTCCCGGGCTATACTAGCGGGAGCACAGATACGCAGTATTTT. Protein: CASSVSLPGYTSGSTDTQYF.

This clonotype was detected many times. The genes are TRBV29-1 and TRBJ2-1; 13 nucleotides align to TRBD2. The CDR3 has 13 residues. The V and J ends lost 6 bases and 13 bases, in that order; junction bases with no gene match: 9. Germline-derived CDR1 and CDR2 are SQVTM and ANQGSEA. For the CDR3, the DNA is TGCAGCGTCGCTAGGACTAGCGGGGGAGATCAGTTCTTC. This gives the protein CSVARTSGGDQFF.

This clonotype has more than one count but fewer than ten. The chain couples TRBV24-1 to TRBJ2-3, with 9 bases aligning to TRBD1. This CDR3 region has 15 residues. From germline, CDR1 is KGHDR and CDR2 SFDVKD. V lost 3 bases, J lost 5 bases, and 5 bases stayed unmatched. The CDR3 nucleotides are TGTGCCACCAGTGATATACAGGGGGCAGGAGATACGCAGTATTTT. It codes for CATSDIQGAGDTQYF.

The gene calls are TRBV10-3 and TRBJ2-3; TRBD1 agrees at 7 bases. CDR3 size: 16 residues. From germline, CDR1 is ENHRY and CDR2 SYGVKD. The ends lost 0 bases at V and 1 base at J; junction bases unmatched: 4. The CDR3 DNA follows: TGTGCCATCAGTGAGTCCGGGACAGAGCGCACAGATACGCAGTATTTT. This encodes CAISESGTERTDTQYF.

The chain couples TRBV20-1 to TRBJ1-1; D is unclear. The ends were cut back, 3 bases at V and 0 bases at J, with 11 bases in the middle. Germline V gene lookup returns CDR1 DFQATT and CDR2 SNEGSKA (reference sequence). There are 14 residues in the CDR3. The CDR3, as DNA: TGCAGTGCTAGTCCCGGGTTTATGAACACTGAAGCTTTCTTT. Protein sequence: CSASPGFMNTEAFF.

This clonotype was recorded a few times. The chain links TRBV6-2 or TRBV6-3 to TRBJ2-7, with D possibly matching TRBD2 (6 bases). Trimming stripped 8 bases from V and 2 bases from J, with 19 bases between. The CDR3 totals 15 residues. Germline-derived CDR1 and CDR2 are MNHEY and SVGEGT. The CDR3 protein is CASGGAMGPAYEQYF. CDR3 sequence (DNA): TGTGCCAGCGGAGGGGCGATGGGGCCGGCCTACGAGCAGTACTTC.

The chain recombines TRBV5-1 with TRBJ2-2; weak D call: TRBD1 (6 bases). The CDR3 consists of 15 residues. V dropped 2 bases and J dropped 1 base, with 9 bases sitting between them. The V gene's germline CDR1 is SGHRS and CDR2 YFSETQ. The CDR3 DNA sequence: TGCGCCAGCAGCTTCGGGACACAGAACACCGGGGAGCTGTTTTTT. Amino acid sequence: CASSFGTQNTGELFF.

This clonotype was counted at least ten times. DNA for the CDR3: TGTGCCAGCAGTTATCCTAAAACTAGCGGCAATGAGCAGTTCTTC. It specifies CASSYPKTSGNEQFF. The chain has TRBV6-6 and TRBJ2-1; TRBD2 agrees at 8 bases. Germline lookup yields CDR1 MNHNY and CDR2 SVGAGI (reference sequence). The CDR3 has 15 residues. J was trimmed by 6 bases and V by 3 bases; bases with no gene match: 7.

In this sample, this clonotype turned up many times. An end of the junction differs from the germline gene, which may be a read error. The chain is built from TRBV4-1 and TRBJ1-1, with D hard to call. The CDR3 is 12 residues long. Germline CDR1 reads MGHRA; CDR2 reads YSYEKL. CDR3 loop: CASAGLYTEVFF. CDR3 DNA sequence: TGCGCCAGCGCGGGATTATACACTGAAGTTTTCTTT.

Ten or more counts support this clonotype. This CDR3 is CASSSTASNEQFF. The CDR3 DNA sequence: TGTGCCAGCAGTTCGACGGCCTCTAATGAGCAGTTCTTC. The chain recombines TRBV6-2 or TRBV6-3 with TRBJ2-1; D unclear. CDR1 MNHEY and CDR2 SVGEGT come from the germline V gene. V was pared by 4 bases and J by 7 bases, with 11 bases between. The CDR3 consists of 13 residues.

This clonotype came up many times. The genes are TRBV4-1 and TRBJ1-1; D remains ambiguous. Trimming left V 7 bases short and J 4 bases short, with 16 bases between. CDR3 length: 14 residues. Germline assignment: CDR1 MGHRA and CDR2 YSYEKL. This chain's CDR3 is CASNGPLRGTEAFF. In DNA, the CDR3 is TGCGCCAGCAACGGACCCCTCAGAGGCACTGAAGCTTTCTTT.

This clonotype has ten or more counts. The chain joins TRBV6-2 or TRBV6-3 to TRBJ2-1; D might be TRBD2 (5 bases). V lost 0 bases and J lost 7, with 16 bases in between. The CDR3 has 16 amino acids. Looked up from germline, CDR1 is MNHEY and CDR2 is SVGEGT. The CDR3 here is CASSYSGVAVENEQFF. The CDR3 bases are TGTGCCAGCAGTTACTCGGGAGTGGCAGTGGAGAATGAGCAGTTCTTC.

Many counts were recorded for this clonotype. The rearrangement uses TRBV5-8 and TRBJ1-5, with TRBD1 as a possible D gene (5 bases). Trimming shortened V by 5 bases and J by 9 bases, and 15 bases separated the two germline ends. CDR1 and CDR2 (germline): SGHTS, YDEGEE. CDR3 length: 13 amino acids. CDR3 nucleotides: TGTGCCAGCAGTTTCCGGGGGTCCAGGCCCCAGCATTTT. Encoded protein: CASSFRGSRPQHF.